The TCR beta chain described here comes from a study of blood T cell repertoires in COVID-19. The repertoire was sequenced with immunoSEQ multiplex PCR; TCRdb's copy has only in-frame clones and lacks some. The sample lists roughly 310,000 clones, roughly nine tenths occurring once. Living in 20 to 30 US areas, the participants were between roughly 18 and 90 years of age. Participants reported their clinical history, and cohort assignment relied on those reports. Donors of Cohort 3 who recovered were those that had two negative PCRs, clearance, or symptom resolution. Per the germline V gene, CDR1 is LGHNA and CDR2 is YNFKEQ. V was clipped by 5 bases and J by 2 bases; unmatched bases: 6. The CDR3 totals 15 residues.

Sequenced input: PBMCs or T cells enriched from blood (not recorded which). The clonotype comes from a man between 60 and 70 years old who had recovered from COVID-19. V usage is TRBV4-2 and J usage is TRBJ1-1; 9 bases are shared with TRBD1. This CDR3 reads CASSVRQGVNTEAFF. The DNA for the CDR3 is TGTGCCAGCAGCGTGAGACAGGGGGTTAACACTGAAGCTTTCTTT.